This paragraph reports one T cell receptor (beta chain). What antigen it recognizes has not been identified. There are no base qualities to consult, and no much larger clone falls within one base. The sample is drawn from a study of technical replicates of blood from several donors (dated by TCRdb to about 2017). Library preparation employed the immunoSEQ multiplex PCR assay. The clones in this table, taken by TCRdb from immuneACCESS, are in-frame only. Not every clone is retained; where verified, under half of the shortfall comes from an unresolved V gene, and the cause of the rest is unknown. The sample table contains 91,000 or so clones; only one count was recorded for nearly 97% of them. About 0.25% of the sample is taken by the ten largest. The trim is 10 bases for V and 2 bases for J, with a gap of 18 bases between the germline ends. CDR1 and CDR2 are drawn from the germline V gene: SNHLY, FYNNEI. Including the terminal cysteine and phenylalanine, the CDR3 comprises 16 residues. CDR3 DNA is the only sequence kept; it has 48 bases, read in frame from the first base.

Source material: T cells isolated from PBMCs. The TCR was taken from a human donor in good health. The receptor chain draws on TRBV2 and TRBJ2-6; the best D guess is TRBD1, with 6 bases matching. The bases are TGTGCCACCAGACAGGATCCCCTGACTGGGGCCAACGTCCTGACTTTC. This yields the protein CATRQDPLTGANVLTF.